This T cell receptor beta chain came from a study of shared clonotypes between healthy human individuals. V was clipped by 4 bases and J by 11 bases, with 11 bases between them. The CDR3 is 11 amino acids. In germline, CDR1 is SGHTA, CDR2 FQGNSA. As for this clone: Antigen specificity is unknown.

A deep-level run was used for the assay. Using immunoSEQ multiplex PCR, the repertoire was profiled, and TCRdb retains in-frame clones only, with some absent. The sample includes approximately 1,500,000 clones, roughly 95% seen only once; the top ten take 1% to 1.5%. Points from the study as a whole: For sorted subsets, rarefaction showed incomplete sequencing despite large depth. Among donors, sharing of clonotypes was expected to be affected by sequencing depth.

Those who donated, Caucasian adults without exception, all lived in Nashville, Tennessee. This clonotype was obtained from a man aged 30 to 39 in good health. What was sequenced was naive CD4+ T cells sorted from blood. Subset in this sample: CD45RA+ positively selected. The V and J genes are TRBV7-2 and TRBJ1-1; tentatively, D is TRBD1 (5 bases). CDR3 region: CASSSYGGAFF. CDR3 DNA sequence: TGTGCCAGCAGCTCCTATGGGGGGGCTTTCTTT.